The clone carrying this T cell receptor beta chain was found once. Source study methods: How many nucleated cells were present was estimated from reference gene primer amplification. The repertoire was sequenced with immunoSEQ multiplex PCR; TCRdb's copy has only in-frame clones and lacks some. That table supplies the V and J calls and clone size; D and trimming were determined from the DNA. The sample holds 250,000 to 300,000 clones, approximately 90% seen once. The germline CDR1 and CDR2 sequences are MDHEN and SYDVKM. This CDR3 is 15 amino acids long. Unmatched junction bases numbered 14, after V lost 8 bases and J lost 6 bases. These data belong to a study of blood T cell repertoires in COVID-19. Study details: Two consecutive negative NP/OP PCR tests, clearance, or resolved symptoms defined Cohort 3 recovery.

What was sequenced was PBMCs or T cells enriched from blood (not recorded which). The receptor was isolated from a woman aged 55-69 years in a cohort exposed to, infected with or recovered from COVID-19 (not recorded which). V is TRBV28 and J is TRBJ1-2; 8 bases map to TRBD1. CDR3 sequence (DNA): TGTGCCAGCTCCTCTCCCTCAGGGGGCGATAATGGCTACACCTTC. Protein product: CASSSPSGGDNGYTF.